These T cell receptor beta chains were read from a single sample in a study of cytomegalovirus exposure and HLA in healthy donors. Libraries were prepared by immunoSEQ multiplex PCR; TCRdb keeps only in-frame clonotypes and omits some of them. The sample shows tens of thousands of clones, around 89% of them seen only once. The sequencing sample was made of PBMCs. These receptor sequences come from a woman under 30 in good health and CMV-seronegative. Each CDR3 is given without its conserved first and last residue. Size is omitted from some rows. Given values are once, few, many or a class for expanded clones.

v_gene,abundance,CDR3aa
TRBV7-2,.,ASSLARVSTNYGYT
TRBV27,.,ASRRTAETQY
TRBV2,.,ASSLEGLAGTHEQY
TRBV6-5,.,ASSYDGVSYNEQF
TRBV9,.,ASSYRDSTDTQY
TRBV5-5,.,ASSLGHRVQGEAF
TRBV2,.,ATLGAGGYT
TRBV30,.,AWREQGWAYEQY
TRBV30,.,AWSVPLGGWDEKLF
TRBV5-6,.,ASSLAVGPNYGYT
TRBV28,.,ASSRVYEQY
TRBV5-1,.,ASSLGDSLDEQY
TRBV18,.,ASSPPSTDTQY
TRBV10-1,.,ASGSLAGGETQY
TRBV4-3,once,ASSQEPTREGSTIY
TRBV19,.,ASSRGHSNQPQH
TRBV30,once,AWRTANTEAF
TRBV10-3,.,AISEGSGSTYEQY
TRBV4-2,.,ASSQDIRPQSYEQY
TRBV5-8,.,ASSRRLAGADTQY
TRBV5-1,.,ASREGLIGYT
TRBV4-3,.,ASSREVGTSGPDTQY
TRBV7-9,.,ASSWDSRTEAF
TRBV7-9,few,ASSLDVGGGNEQF
TRBV15,.,ATSRAGSGSNQPQH
TRBV5-6,.,ASSRINRGTGELF
TRBV19,.,ASASGTGPTEAF
TRBV19,.,ATKGLAGGDYNEQF
TRBV9,.,ASSVGTANYGYT
TRBV27,.,ASSSTWAGLSSYNEQF
TRBV4-1,.,ASSQVFTSGFDTQY
TRBV19,.,ASSIAGPGSYGYT
TRBV7-9,.,ASSFRQGLMSEAF
TRBV7-9,.,ASSFLRQGASGELF
TRBV7-2,once,ASSKASGGPNEQF
TRBV18,.,ASSRGQGTGAQDTQY
TRBV9,.,ASGKTGVLNRAEQY
TRBV28,few,ASIPNQGGAEQY
TRBV5-5,once,ASSLVDKNTEAF
TRBV19,.,ASSIETGTGTDTQY
TRBV7-9,.,ASRELYGWNTQY
TRBV27,.,ASSLSSALNSPLH
TRBV7-8,few,ASSARGGLNTEAF
TRBV28,.,ASRPLSPRSYNEQF
TRBV6-5,.,ASSYSTDSYYGYT
TRBV9,.,ASSVKTENTEAF
TRBV18,.,ASSSSMTGETYNEQF
TRBV28,few,ASSKLFGTGELF
TRBV19,.,ATQDRGRYEQY
TRBV4-1,once,ASSHTEAIAEAF
TRBV11-1,few,ASSLDWSDYGYT
TRBV6-1,.,ASSLTNEKLF